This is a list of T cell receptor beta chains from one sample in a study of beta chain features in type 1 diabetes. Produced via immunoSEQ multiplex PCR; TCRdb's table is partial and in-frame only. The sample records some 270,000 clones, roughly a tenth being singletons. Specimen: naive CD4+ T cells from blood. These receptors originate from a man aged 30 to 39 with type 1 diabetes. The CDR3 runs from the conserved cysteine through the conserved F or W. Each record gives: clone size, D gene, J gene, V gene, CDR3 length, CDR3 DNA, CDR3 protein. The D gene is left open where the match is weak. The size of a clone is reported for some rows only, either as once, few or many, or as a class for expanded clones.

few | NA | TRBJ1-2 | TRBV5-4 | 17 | TGTGCCAGCAGCTTGGATGGGGCAGGGAGGCCAACCAATGGCTACACCTTC | CASSLDGAGRPTNGYTF
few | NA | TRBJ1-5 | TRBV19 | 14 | TGTGCCAGTAGTATACTAGGGGTCAATCAGCCCCAGCATTTT | CASSILGVNQPQHF
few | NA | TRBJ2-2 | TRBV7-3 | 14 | TGTGCCAGCAGCTTAACAAACAGTGTCGGGGAGCTGTTTTTT | CASSLTNSVGELFF
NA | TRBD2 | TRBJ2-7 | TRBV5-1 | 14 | TGCGCCAGCAGAGTCCAGGGGAGCGGGGGCGAGCAGTACTTC | CASRVQGSGGEQYF
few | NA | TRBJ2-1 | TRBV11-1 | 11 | TGTGCCAGCAGCTTGGTAAGCGAGCAGTTCTTC | CASSLVSEQFF
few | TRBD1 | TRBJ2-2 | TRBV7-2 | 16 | TGTGCCAGCAAGTTAGCCGGGACAGTAATTTTCGGGGAGCTGTTTTTT | CASKLAGTVIFGELFF
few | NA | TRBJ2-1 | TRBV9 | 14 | TGTGCCAGCAGCGTAGAGGGCCTCCAGGGAGAGCAGTTCTTC | CASSVEGLQGEQFF
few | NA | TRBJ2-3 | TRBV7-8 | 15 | TGTGCCAGCAGCTTAGGCAGGGTAGGCGCAGATACGCAGTATTTT | CASSLGRVGADTQYF
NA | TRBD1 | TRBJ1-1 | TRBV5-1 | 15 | TGCGCCAGCAGCTTAGGGACAGCCATGAACACTGAAGCTTTCTTT | CASSLGTAMNTEAFF
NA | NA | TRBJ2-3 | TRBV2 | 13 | TGTGCCAGCAGAGATGGTAGAGCAGATACGCAGTATTTT | CASRDGRADTQYF
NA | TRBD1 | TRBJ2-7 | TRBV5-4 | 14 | TGTGCCAGCAGCCGGGGACAGGGGTTTTACGAGCAGTACTTC | CASSRGQGFYEQYF
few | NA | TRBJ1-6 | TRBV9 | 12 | TGTGCCAGCAGCGTATCGGGTTCACCCCTCCACTTT | CASSVSGSPLHF
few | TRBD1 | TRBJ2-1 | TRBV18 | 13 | TGTGCCAGCTCACCTGGGACAGACAATGAGCAGTTCTTC | CASSPGTDNEQFF
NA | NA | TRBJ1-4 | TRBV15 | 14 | TGTGCCACCAGCAGGGACAGCACTAATGAAAAACTGTTTTTT | CATSRDSTNEKLFF
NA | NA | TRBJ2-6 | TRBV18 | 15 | TGTGCCAGCTCACCAACAGGCTCTGGGGCCAACGTCCTGACTTTC | CASSPTGSGANVLTF
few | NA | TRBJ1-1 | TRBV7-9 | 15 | TGTGCCAGCAGCCCATTGGCGGCGGGGAGGACTGAAGCTTTCTTT | CASSPLAAGRTEAFF
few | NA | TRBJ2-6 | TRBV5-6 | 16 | TGTGCCAGCAGCTTCTTGCAGGGCGGAGGGGCCAACGTCCTGACTTTC | CASSFLQGGGANVLTF
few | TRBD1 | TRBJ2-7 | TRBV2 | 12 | TGTGCCAGCACCGGACAGGGCTACGAGCAGTACTTC | CASTGQGYEQYF
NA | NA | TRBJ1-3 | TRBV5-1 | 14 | TGCGCCAGCTTAGCCCCAGAGACTGGAAACACCATATATTTT | CASLAPETGNTIYF
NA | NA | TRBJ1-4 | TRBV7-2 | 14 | TGTGCCAGCAGCTTAGAAATAGCGAATGAAAAACTGTTTTTT | CASSLEIANEKLFF
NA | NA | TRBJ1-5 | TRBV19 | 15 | TGTGCCAGTAGCCCCAACGGGGGACGTGAACAGCCCCAGCATTTT | CASSPNGGREQPQHF
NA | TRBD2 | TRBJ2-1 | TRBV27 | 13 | TGTGCCAGCAGTTTATTTGCGGGGGAGCATCGGTTCTTC | CASSLFAGEHRFF
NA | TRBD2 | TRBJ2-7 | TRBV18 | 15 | TGTGCCAGCTCACCCTACACTAGCGGCCTCTACGAGCAGTACTTC | CASSPYTSGLYEQYF
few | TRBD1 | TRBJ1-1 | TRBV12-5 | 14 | TGTGCTAGTGGTCCCGGGACAGGGAGCACTGAAGCTTTCTTT | CASGPGTGSTEAFF
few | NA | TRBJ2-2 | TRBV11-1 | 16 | TGTGCCAGCAGCTGGGATGGAGGAATCCCCACCGGGGAGCTGTTTTTT | CASSWDGGIPTGELFF
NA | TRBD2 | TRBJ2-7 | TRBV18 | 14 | TGTGCCAGCTCACCTGGCAGGGAGGGCTACGAGCAGTACTTC | CASSPGREGYEQYF
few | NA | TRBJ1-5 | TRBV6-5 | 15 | TGTGCCAGCAGTTACTCCTACGACACAAATCAGCCCCAGCATTTT | CASSYSYDTNQPQHF
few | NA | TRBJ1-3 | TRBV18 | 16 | TGTGCCAGCTCACCAACGGAACAGGGAGCGGGAAACACCATATATTTT | CASSPTEQGAGNTIYF
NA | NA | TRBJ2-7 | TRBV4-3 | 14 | TGCGCCAGCAGCCAAGTGTTCAGAAACTACGAGCAGTACTTC | CASSQVFRNYEQYF
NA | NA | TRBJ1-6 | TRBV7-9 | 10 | TGTGCCAGCAGCGCCACTCCCCTCCACTTT | CASSATPLHF
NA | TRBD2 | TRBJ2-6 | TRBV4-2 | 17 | TGTGCCAGCAGCCCGATCGGGGGGGTAGGTGGGGCCAACGTCCTGACTTTC | CASSPIGGVGGANVLTF
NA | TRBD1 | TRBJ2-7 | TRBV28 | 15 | TGTGCCAGCATTCCCACAGGGGGATTAACCTACGAGCAGTACTTC | CASIPTGGLTYEQYF
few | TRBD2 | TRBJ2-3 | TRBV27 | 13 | TGTGCCAGCAGTAGGGAGGGGACGGATACGCAGTATTTT | CASSREGTDTQYF
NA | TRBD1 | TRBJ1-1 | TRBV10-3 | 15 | TGTGCCATCAACCCAACAGGGGGTCGGAACACTGAAGCTTTCTTT | CAINPTGGRNTEAFF
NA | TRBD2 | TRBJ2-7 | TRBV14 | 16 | TGTGCCAGCAGCCATGGACTAGCGGGGGCCGGCTACGAGCAGTACTTC | CASSHGLAGAGYEQYF
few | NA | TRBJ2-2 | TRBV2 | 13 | TGTGCCAGCAGTCAGCAGGGGACCGGGGAGCTGTTTTTT | CASSQQGTGELFF
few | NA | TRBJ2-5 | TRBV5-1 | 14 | TGCGCCAGCAGCTTGGTATCAGGGGAAGAGACCCAGTACTTC | CASSLVSGEETQYF
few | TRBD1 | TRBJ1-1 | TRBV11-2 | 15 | TGTGCCAGCAGAAGACCGGGACAGAGGAACACTGAAGCTTTCTTT | CASRRPGQRNTEAFF
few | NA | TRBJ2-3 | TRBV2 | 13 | TGTGCCAGCAGTGACCGCGGGCCAGATACGCAGTATTTT | CASSDRGPDTQYF
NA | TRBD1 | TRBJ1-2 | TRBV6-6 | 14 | TGTGCCAGCAGTTACTCGACAGGGAGAGGTGGCTACACCTTC | CASSYSTGRGGYTF
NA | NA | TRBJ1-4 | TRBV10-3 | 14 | TGTGCCATCAGTTCCGACTCTCCCGGGGGAAAACTGTTTTTT | CAISSDSPGGKLFF
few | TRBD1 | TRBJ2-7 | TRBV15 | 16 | TGTGCCACCAGCAGAGGACGGGACAGGTCAAGGAGCGAGCAGTACTTC | CATSRGRDRSRSEQYF
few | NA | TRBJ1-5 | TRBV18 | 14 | TGTGCCAGCTCACCAGGCGGCTTCAATCAGCCCCAGCATTTT | CASSPGGFNQPQHF
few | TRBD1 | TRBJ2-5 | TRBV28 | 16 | TGTGCCAGCAGTTTATCCGGACAGGGGCGATCTGGGACCCAGTACTTC | CASSLSGQGRSGTQYF
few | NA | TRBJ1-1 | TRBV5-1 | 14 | TGCGCCAGCAGCTTGCGGACACAGAACACTGAAGCTTTCTTT | CASSLRTQNTEAFF
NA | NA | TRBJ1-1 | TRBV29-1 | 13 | TGCAGCGTTGCAGGACAGCTGAACACTGAAGCTTTCTTT | CSVAGQLNTEAFF
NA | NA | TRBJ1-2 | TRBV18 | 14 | TGTGCCAGCTCACCGTCTCCCGGGGGTGACGGCTACACCTTC | CASSPSPGGDGYTF
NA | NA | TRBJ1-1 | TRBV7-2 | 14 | TGTGCCAGCAGCTTACAGGGGATAGTCACTGAAGCTTTCTTT | CASSLQGIVTEAFF
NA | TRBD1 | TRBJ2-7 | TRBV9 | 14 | TGTGCCAGCAGCAGACAGGGGGCCGCCTACGAGCAGTACTTC | CASSRQGAAYEQYF
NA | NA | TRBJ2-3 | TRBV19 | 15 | TGTGCCAGTAGTTTCACACAGATAAACACAGATACGCAGTATTTT | CASSFTQINTDTQYF
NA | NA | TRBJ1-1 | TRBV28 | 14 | TGTGCCAGCAGTTTAATCGCCAGTCGAACTGAAGCTTTCTTT | CASSLIASRTEAFF
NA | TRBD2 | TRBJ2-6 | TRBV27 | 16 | TGTGCCAGCAGTCAGCGGGGGAGCTCTGGGGCCAACGTCCTGACTTTC | CASSQRGSSGANVLTF
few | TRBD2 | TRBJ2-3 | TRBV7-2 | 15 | TGTGCCAGCAGCTTGGGGGGGTCACCCACAGATACGCAGTATTTT | CASSLGGSPTDTQYF
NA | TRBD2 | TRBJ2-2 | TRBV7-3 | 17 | TGTGCCAGCAGCCCCGAGACTAGCGGGGCCCTTACCGGGGAGCTGTTTTTT | CASSPETSGALTGELFF
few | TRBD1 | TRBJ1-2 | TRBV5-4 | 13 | TGTGCCAGCAGGCCCGGGACAGGGCGCGGCTACACCTTC | CASRPGTGRGYTF
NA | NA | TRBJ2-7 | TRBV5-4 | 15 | TGTGCCAGCAGCCGCGGGACGGGCTATACCTACGAGCAGTACTTC | CASSRGTGYTYEQYF
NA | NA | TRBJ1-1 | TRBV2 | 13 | TGTGCCAGTACGCCGGAGCGGGGAGGTGAGGCTTTCTTT | CASTPERGGEAFF
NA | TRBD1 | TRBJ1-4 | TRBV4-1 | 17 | TGCGCCAGCAGCCCCGGGACAGCCCGAGGGACTAATGAAAAACTGTTTTTT | CASSPGTARGTNEKLFF
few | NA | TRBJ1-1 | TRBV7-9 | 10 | TGTGCCAGCAGCCTTTTGGAGGCTTTCTTT | CASSLLEAFF
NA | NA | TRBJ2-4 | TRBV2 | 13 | TGTGCCAGCAGTGACGGGACAAGCAACATTCAGTACTTC | CASSDGTSNIQYF